Following are 13 T cell receptor beta chains from one sample sequenced in a study of early T cells in non-severe SARS-CoV-2 infection. TCRdb called the 5' RACE reads again in MiXCR, with one record for every CDR3 protein. The sample records tens of thousands of distinct CDR3 sequences, about 6.7% being singletons. Material: whole blood. These TCRs come from an adult who was a healthcare worker with PCR-confirmed SARS-CoV-2 infection or an uninfected control (not recorded which).

This rearrangement joins TRBV3-1 to TRBJ2-2; D possibly corresponds to TRBD2 (5 bases). V lost 4 bases, J lost 4 bases, and 10 bases lay in between. The V gene's germline CDR1 is LGHDT and CDR2 YNNKEL (reference sequence). The CDR3 length is 14 residues. As DNA, the CDR3 is TGTGCCAGCAGCCCATCCGAGGGCACCGGGGAGCTGTTTTTT. The encoded protein is CASSPSEGTGELFF. Full variable domain (remainder filled in from reference TRBV3-1 and TRBJ2-2): DTAVSQTPKYLVTQMGNDKSIKCEQNLGHDTMYWYKQDSKKFLKIMFSYNNKELIINETVPNRFSPKSPDKAHLNLHINSLELGDSAVYFCASSPSEGTGELFFGEGSRLTVL.

This clonotype was counted at least ten times. This rearrangement joins TRBV7-2 to TRBJ2-7; 7 nucleotides match TRBD2. V shed 3 bases, J shed 4 bases, and the junction held 6 bases outside the gene matches. Looked up from germline, CDR1 is SGHTA and CDR2 is FQGNSA. This CDR3 is 14 amino acids long. CDR3 coding DNA: TGTGCCAGCAGCTTCGGGCTAGCGGTGTACGAGCAGTACTTC. Translating gives CASSFGLAVYEQYF.

This clonotype was counted at least ten times. This chain links TRBV7-9 with TRBJ2-3; 15 positions match TRBD2. The junction had 5 bases not matched to a gene; V was cut back by 2 bases and J by 5 bases. Germline V gene sequence: CDR1 SEHNR, CDR2 FQNEAQ (reference sequence). There are 17 residues in the CDR3. The DNA of the CDR3 is TGTGCCAGCAGCTTATCTTCGGGACTAGCGGGAGGAGATACGCAGTATTTT. Translated, it gives CASSLSSGLAGGDTQYF.

There are many counts of this clonotype. The chain couples TRBV7-9 to TRBJ1-2, with TRBD1 as a possible D gene (6 bases). V lost 5 bases, J lost 0 bases, and 13 bases lay in between. This CDR3 is 15 amino acids long. Germline loops: CDR1 SEHNR, CDR2 FQNEAQ (reference sequence). CDR3 loop: CASSPSGGTNYGYTF. CDR3 sequence (DNA): TGTGCCAGCAGCCCTTCTGGGGGCACTAACTATGGCTACACCTTC.

This clonotype has at least ten counts. The chain uses TRBV6-2 or TRBV6-3 and TRBJ2-1, with TRBD1 matching over 7 bases. CDR1 MNHEY and CDR2 SVGEGT come from the germline V gene. Trimming removed 2 bases from V and 8 bases from J; junction bases left unmatched: 6. This CDR3 is built from 14 residues. Here the CDR3 reads CASSYILQGYEQFF. The CDR3 nucleotides are TGTGCCAGCAGTTACATATTACAGGGGTATGAGCAGTTCTTC.

This clonotype showed up many times. The CDR3 region is CASSPAPAVRTEAFF. Written as DNA, the CDR3 is TGTGCCAGTAGCCCAGCCCCCGCGGTCCGGACTGAAGCTTTCTTT. V gene TRBV19 combines with J gene TRBJ1-1; no clear D gene. Germline values: CDR1 LNHDA, CDR2 SQIVND (reference sequence). The ends were cut back, 6 bases at V and 5 bases at J, with 19 bases in the middle. The CDR3 sequence is 15 residues long.

This clonotype was counted ten times or more. This rearrangement joins TRBV7-9 to TRBJ2-3; D is possibly TRBD1 or TRBD2 (5 bases each). Germline CDR1 SEHNR, CDR2 FQNEAQ (reference sequence). This CDR3 has 16 residues. V lost 2 bases to trimming and J lost 6 bases, with 18 bases between them. The CDR3 sequence is CASSLRGTSGPDTQYF. In DNA form, the CDR3 reads TGTGCCAGCAGCTTAAGAGGGACGTCTGGGCCTGATACGCAGTATTTT.

This clonotype was seen at least ten times. The chain uses TRBV5-8 and TRBJ2-1; tentatively, D is TRBD1 or TRBD2 (5 bases each). The germline CDR1 and CDR2 sequences are SGHTS and YDEGEE. The CDR3 runs 13 residues. The V and J ends lost 0 bases and 7 bases respectively, with 8 bases between them. The DNA of the CDR3 is TGTGCCAGCAGCTTGGAGGGACGTAATGAGCAGTTCTTC. It yields the protein CASSLEGRNEQFF.

This chain links TRBV6-1 with TRBJ1-1, with a weak D call TRBD1 (5 bases). Trimming stripped 7 bases from V and 4 bases from J, with 13 bases between. From germline, CDR1 is MNHNS and CDR2 SASEGT. The length of the CDR3 is 13 residues. The chain's CDR3 is CASILARGTEAFF. In DNA form, the CDR3 reads TGTGCCAGCATACTAGCAAGGGGCACTGAAGCTTTCTTT.

This rearrangement joins TRBV7-2 to TRBJ2-7, with 11 bases identical to TRBD2. From germline, CDR1 is SGHTA and CDR2 FQGNSA. J gave up 7 bases and V 3 bases, and 5 bases lay outside the gene matches. The CDR3 runs to 14 residues. The CDR3 sequence is CASSFSGRVGEQYF. The DNA for the CDR3 is TGTGCCAGCAGCTTTAGCGGGAGGGTTGGAGAGCAGTACTTC. Combining the CDR3 with reference TRBV7-2 and TRBJ2-7 gives the whole variable domain GAGVSQSPSNKVTEKGKDVELRCDPISGHTALYWYRQSLGQGLEFLIYFQGNSAPDKSGLPSDRFSAERTGGSVSTLTIQRTQQEDSAVYLCASSFSGRVGEQYFGPGTRLTVT.

This clonotype was detected many times. The chain combines TRBV4-1 with TRBJ2-4; no definite D call. Trimming cost V 0 bases and J 7 bases, with 4 bases left between them. Germline V lookup: CDR1 MGHRA, CDR2 YSYEKL. This CDR3 has 12 residues. CDR3 nucleotide sequence: TGCGCCAGCAGCCAAGATGGGAACATTCAGTACTTC. It encodes CASSQDGNIQYF.

The sample holds a few counts of this clonotype. This may come from a read error, since a much larger clone is one base off. The genes are TRBV29-1 and TRBJ1-2, with 10 bases identical to TRBD1. The CDR3 has 13 residues. CDR1 is SQVTM, CDR2 ANQGSEA, per germline. The CDR3 nucleotides are TGCAGCGCCCTAAGACAGGGGGCGCTTGGCTACGCCTTC. It encodes CSALRQGALGYAF.

Ten or more counts support this clonotype. This chain uses TRBV6-5 with TRBJ1-5; D is perhaps TRBD1 (5 bases). The germline V and J ends were trimmed by 0 bases and 3 bases, with 6 bases remaining between them. There are 14 residues in the CDR3. Germline values: CDR1 MNHEY, CDR2 SVGAGI. The CDR3 spells CASSYSGDNQPQHF. Here the CDR3 DNA reads TGTGCCAGCAGTTACTCGGGGGACAATCAGCCCCAGCATTTT.